A selection of T cell receptor beta chains follows, all from one sample in a study of blood T cell repertoires in COVID-19. The assay was immunoSEQ multiplex PCR, and TCRdb's table has in-frame clones only and misses some. The data contain just over 150,000 clones, approximately 86% of them singletons. Material: peripheral blood. These receptors originate from a woman in her 70s with acute or convalescent COVID-19. Each CDR3 is given with its conserved first and last residue. Fields, in order: V gene, J gene, CDR3 protein.

>TRBV6-5|TRBJ1-2
CASSYSTETNYGYTF
>TRBV25-1|TRBJ2-6
CASSTRQGNISGANVLTF
>TRBV6-4|TRBJ1-2
CATCGQGPYGYTF
>TRBV3-1/TRBV3-2|TRBJ1-5
CASSWGTGVGQPQHF
>TRBV6-5|TRBJ2-3
CASRDRGQTDTQYF
>TRBV19|TRBJ1-6
CASSIDSGNSYNSPLHF
>TRBV29-1|TRBJ2-3
CSGDRGGTDTQYF
>TRBV6-6|TRBJ1-1
CASRPRVDTEAFF
>TRBV6-5|TRBJ2-7
CASRSAYEQYF
>TRBV20-1|TRBJ2-1
CSASEGARGFF
>TRBV11-1|TRBJ2-2
CASSRGLDTGELFF